The T cell receptor (beta chain) described here comes from a study of OX40 agonist ivuxolimab in advanced cancers. Study-level background: Hepatocellular carcinoma, melanoma, renal cell or head and neck cancer affected the dose-escalation patients. Study-wide points: At 0.1 to 3.0 mg/kg, CD4+ and CD8+ blood T cells expanded clonally by week 6. CD8+ T cells were the subset that, on average, had more expanded clones than CD4+.

The germline CDR1 and CDR2 sequences are SGHTS and YDEGEE. V was pared by 3 bases and J by 0 bases, with 5 bases of the junction left unmatched. The CDR3 runs 17 residues. Libraries were prepared by immunoSEQ multiplex PCR; TCRdb keeps only in-frame clonotypes and omits some of them. This table holds approximately 72,000 clones, about 90% found once. This clone was recorded a few times. What it recognizes is unknown. The chain is built from TRBV5-8 and TRBJ1-6; 8 positions agree with TRBD1. The sequence was collected from an adult with an advanced solid tumor such as melanoma, head and neck, liver or kidney cancer. This material consisted of CD4+ or CD8+ T cells sorted from blood, taken in a trial of the OX40 agonist ivuxolimab. CDR3 DNA: TGTGCCAGCAGCTATAACCAGGGGGCCTCCTATAATTCACCCCTCCACTTT. It is translated as CASSYNQGASYNSPLHF.